This TCR beta chain was profiled in a study of T cell clusters in autoimmune cytopenias. Across the study: TRB sequencing had a median around 52,000 reads and roughly 2,400 distinct clonotypes per sample.

Tens of thousands of genome equivalents of blood DNA were amplified for TRB. Multiplex touch-down PCR amplified TRB using TRB-A and TRB-B pools in one tube. Following a re-call of the multiplex PCR reads, TCRdb has one entry per CDR3 protein and lacks DNA. The repertoire table contains 8,000 to 8,500 distinct CDR3 sequences. Study conclusions and caveats: TRB repertoire shifts in secondary cytopenia and chronic lymphocytic leukemia mostly reflected lymphoma, not autoimmunity. The T cell clusters came from computational analysis alone and lack functional validation. Compared with active autoimmune hepatitis patients, healthy donors showed almost three-fold more exclusive TRB clusters.

On this clonotype: Its antigen is unknown.

Germline CDR1 reads MNHEY; CDR2 reads SVGEGT. The CDR3 consists of 14 residues. The sample was peripheral blood. The chain carries TRBV6-2 or TRBV6-3 and TRBJ1-1. The sequence was collected from a human donor with an autoimmune cytopenia or autoimmune hepatitis (not recorded which). CDR3 loop: CASSPADTNTEAFF.